This T cell receptor beta chain was captured in a study of T cell repertoires in cytomegalovirus infection. Study background: CMV epitopes, recently identified HLA-C-restricted and well-studied HLA-B-restricted, were used. Matching HLA type and CMV infection were both indicated by public TCR beta signatures. Study results and caveats: Summed frequency of shared TCR beta families picked out CMV carriers who also had the relevant HLA. HLA-C-restricted CMV clonotypes gave the most frequent clonotype in two of eight donors.

This clonotype was detected a few times. Its matching antigen is unknown. This CDR3 has 15 residues. CDR1 MGHRA and CDR2 YSYEKL come from the germline V gene. Trimming removed 0 bases at V and 4 bases at J, with 10 bases between. From the reads, TCRdb called clonotypes with MiXCR, one entry per CDR3 protein. The table records about a million distinct CDR3 sequences, more than 25% of them present only once. This chain links TRBV4-1 with TRBJ1-3; D is unresolved. The sequence came from a human donor in good health (CMV status not recorded). Some clones in this sample may be carry-over from other donors' samples. The sequences come from cultured CD8+ T cells from PBMCs, collected from culture after CMV antigen stimulation. This CDR3 reads CASSQDTGLGNTIYF. In DNA, the CDR3 is TGCGCCAGCAGCCAAGATACGGGCCTCGGAAACACCATATATTTT.